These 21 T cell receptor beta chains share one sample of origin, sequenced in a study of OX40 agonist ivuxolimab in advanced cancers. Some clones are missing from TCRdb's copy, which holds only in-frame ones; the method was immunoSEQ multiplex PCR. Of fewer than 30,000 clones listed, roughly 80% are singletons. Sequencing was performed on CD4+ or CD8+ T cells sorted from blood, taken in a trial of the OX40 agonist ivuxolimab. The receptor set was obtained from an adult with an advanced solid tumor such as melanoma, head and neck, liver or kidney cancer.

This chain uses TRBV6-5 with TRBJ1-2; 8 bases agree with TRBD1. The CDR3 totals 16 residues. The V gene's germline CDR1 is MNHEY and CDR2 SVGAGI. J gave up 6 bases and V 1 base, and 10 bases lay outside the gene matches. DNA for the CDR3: TGTGCCAGCAGTTACTTTACAGGGGGTGATTCCAATGGCTACACCTTC. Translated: CASSYFTGGDSNGYTF.

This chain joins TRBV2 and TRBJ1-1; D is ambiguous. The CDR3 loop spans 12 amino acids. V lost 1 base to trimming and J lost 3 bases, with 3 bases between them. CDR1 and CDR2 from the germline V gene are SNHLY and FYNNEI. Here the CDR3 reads CASSEEYTEAFF. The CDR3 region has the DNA TGTGCCAGCAGTGAAGAGTACACTGAAGCTTTCTTT.

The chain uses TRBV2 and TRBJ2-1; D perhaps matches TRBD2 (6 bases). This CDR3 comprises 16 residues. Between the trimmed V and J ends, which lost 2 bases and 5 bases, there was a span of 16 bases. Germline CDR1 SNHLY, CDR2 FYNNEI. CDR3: CASSEKGTYIHNEQFF. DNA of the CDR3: TGTGCCAGCAGTGAAAAGGGGACTTATATTCACAATGAGCAGTTCTTC.

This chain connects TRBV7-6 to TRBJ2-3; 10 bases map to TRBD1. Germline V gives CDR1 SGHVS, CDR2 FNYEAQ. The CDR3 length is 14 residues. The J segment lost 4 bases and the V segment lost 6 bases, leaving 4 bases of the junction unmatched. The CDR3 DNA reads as TGTGCCAGCAGACGGGACAGGGGAGCAGATACGCAGTATTTT. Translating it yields CASRRDRGADTQYF.

CDR3 DNA: TGTGCCAGTAGAGTGACCGATAGCAATCAGCCCCAGCATTTT. It encodes CASRVTDSNQPQHF. The V gene is TRBV19, the J gene TRBJ1-5; D is uncertain. The ends were cut back, 6 bases at V and 0 bases at J, with 9 bases in the middle. The CDR3 contains 14 residues. The germline V gene encodes CDR1 LNHDA and CDR2 SQIVND (reference sequence). The variable domain in full, with the rest retrieved from reference TRBV19 and TRBJ1-5, is DGGITQSPKYLFRKEGQNVTLSCEQNLNHDAMYWYRQDPGQGLRLIYYSQIVNDFQKGDIAEGYSVSREKKESFPLTVTSAQKNPTAFYLCASRVTDSNQPQHFGDGTRLSIL.

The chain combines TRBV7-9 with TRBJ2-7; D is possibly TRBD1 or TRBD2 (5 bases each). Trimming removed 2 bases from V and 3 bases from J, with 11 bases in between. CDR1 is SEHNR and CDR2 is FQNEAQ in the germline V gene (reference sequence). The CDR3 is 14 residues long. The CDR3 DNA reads TGTGCCAGCAGCTTATCCGGGACCCTCTACGAGCAGTACTTC. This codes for CASSLSGTLYEQYF. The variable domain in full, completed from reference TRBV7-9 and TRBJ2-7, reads DTGVSQNPRHKITKRGQNVTFRCDPISEHNRLYWYRQTLGQGPEFLTYFQNEAQLEKSRLLSDRFSAERPKGSFSTLEIQRTEQGDSAMYLCASSLSGTLYEQYFGPGTRLTVT.

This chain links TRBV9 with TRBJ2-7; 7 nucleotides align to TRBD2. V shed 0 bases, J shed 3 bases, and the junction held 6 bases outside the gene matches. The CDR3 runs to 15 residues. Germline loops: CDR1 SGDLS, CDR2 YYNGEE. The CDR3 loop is CASSVGVGGSYEQYF. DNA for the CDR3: TGTGCCAGCAGCGTAGGTGTGGGGGGGAGCTACGAGCAGTACTTC.

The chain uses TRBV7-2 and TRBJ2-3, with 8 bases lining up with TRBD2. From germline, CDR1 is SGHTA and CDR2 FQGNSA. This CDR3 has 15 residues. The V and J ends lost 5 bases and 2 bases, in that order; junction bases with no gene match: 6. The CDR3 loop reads CASSPTSGPTDTQYF. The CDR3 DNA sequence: TGTGCCAGCAGCCCAACTAGCGGCCCCACAGATACGCAGTATTTT.

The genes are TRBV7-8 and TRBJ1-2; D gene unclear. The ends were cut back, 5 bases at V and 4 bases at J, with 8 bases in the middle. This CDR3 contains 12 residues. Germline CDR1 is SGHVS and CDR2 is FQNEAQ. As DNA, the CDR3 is TGTGCCAGCAGCACGTTGGGCTATGGCTACACCTTC. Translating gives CASSTLGYGYTF.

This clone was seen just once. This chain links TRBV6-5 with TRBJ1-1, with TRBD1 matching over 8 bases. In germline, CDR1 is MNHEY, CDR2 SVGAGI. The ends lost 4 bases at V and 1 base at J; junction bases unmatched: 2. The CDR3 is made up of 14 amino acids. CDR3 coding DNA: TGTGCCAGCAGTTTCGGGACAGGGAACACTGAAGCTTTCTTT. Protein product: CASSFGTGNTEAFF.

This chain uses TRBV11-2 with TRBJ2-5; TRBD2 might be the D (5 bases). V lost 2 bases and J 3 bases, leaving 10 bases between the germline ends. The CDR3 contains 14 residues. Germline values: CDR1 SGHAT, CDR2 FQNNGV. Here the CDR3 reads CASSLLLGEETQYF. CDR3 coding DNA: TGTGCCAGCAGCTTACTTTTGGGAGAAGAGACCCAGTACTTC.

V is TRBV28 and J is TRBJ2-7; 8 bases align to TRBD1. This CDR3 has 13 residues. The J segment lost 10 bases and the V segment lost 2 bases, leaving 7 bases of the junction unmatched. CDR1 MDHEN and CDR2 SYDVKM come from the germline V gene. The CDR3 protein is CASSLGGTGIQYF. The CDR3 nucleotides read TGTGCCAGCAGTTTAGGGGGGACAGGAATCCAGTACTTC.

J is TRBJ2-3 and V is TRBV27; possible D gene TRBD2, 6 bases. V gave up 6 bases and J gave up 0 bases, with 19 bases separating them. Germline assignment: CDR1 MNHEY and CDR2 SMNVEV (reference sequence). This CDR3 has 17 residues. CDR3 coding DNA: TGTGCCAGCAGCGAAGCCCCCCAGCGGGCTAGCACAGATACGCAGTATTTT. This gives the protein CASSEAPQRASTDTQYF.

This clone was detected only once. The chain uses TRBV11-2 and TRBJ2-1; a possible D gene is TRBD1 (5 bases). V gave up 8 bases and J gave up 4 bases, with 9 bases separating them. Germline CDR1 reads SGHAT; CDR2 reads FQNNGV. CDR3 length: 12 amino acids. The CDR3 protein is CASATAYNEQFF. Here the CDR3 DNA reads TGTGCCAGCGCGACAGCTTACAATGAGCAGTTCTTC.

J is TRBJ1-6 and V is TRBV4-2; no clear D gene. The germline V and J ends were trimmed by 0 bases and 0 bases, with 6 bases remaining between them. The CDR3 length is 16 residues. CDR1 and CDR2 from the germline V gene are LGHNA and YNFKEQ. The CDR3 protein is CASSQDWGSYNSPLHF. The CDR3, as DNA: TGTGCCAGCAGCCAAGATTGGGGCTCCTATAATTCACCCCTCCACTTT.

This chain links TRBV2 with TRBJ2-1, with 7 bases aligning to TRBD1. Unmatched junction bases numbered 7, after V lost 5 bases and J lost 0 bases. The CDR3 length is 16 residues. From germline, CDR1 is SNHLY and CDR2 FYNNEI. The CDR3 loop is CASSPGQVSSYNEQFF. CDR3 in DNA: TGTGCCAGCAGTCCAGGACAGGTTAGCTCCTACAATGAGCAGTTCTTC.

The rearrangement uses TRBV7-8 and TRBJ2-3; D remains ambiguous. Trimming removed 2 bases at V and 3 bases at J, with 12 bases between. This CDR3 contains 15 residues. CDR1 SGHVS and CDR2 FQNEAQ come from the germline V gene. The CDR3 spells CASSLTPGTTDTQYF. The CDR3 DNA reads TGTGCCAGCAGCTTAACACCTGGTACGACAGATACGCAGTATTTT. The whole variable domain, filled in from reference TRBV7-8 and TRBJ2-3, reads GAGVSQSPRYKVAKRGQDVALRCDPISGHVSLFWYQQALGQGPEFLTYFQNEAQLDKSGLPSDRFFAERPEGSVSTLKIQRTQQEDSAVYLCASSLTPGTTDTQYFGPGTRLTVL.

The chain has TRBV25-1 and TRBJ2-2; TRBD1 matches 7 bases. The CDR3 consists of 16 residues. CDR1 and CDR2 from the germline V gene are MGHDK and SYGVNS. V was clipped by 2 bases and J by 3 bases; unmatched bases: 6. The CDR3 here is CASSEKRGLDTGELFF. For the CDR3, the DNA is TGTGCCAGCAGTGAAAAGAGGGGGCTCGACACCGGGGAGCTGTTTTTT.

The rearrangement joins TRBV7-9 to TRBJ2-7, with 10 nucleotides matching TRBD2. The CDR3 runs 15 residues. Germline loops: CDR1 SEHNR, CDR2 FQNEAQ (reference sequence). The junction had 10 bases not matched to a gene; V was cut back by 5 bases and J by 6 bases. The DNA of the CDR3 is TGTGCCAGCAGCCCATTAGCGGGAGGCGGATCCGAGCAGTACTTC. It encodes CASSPLAGGGSEQYF.

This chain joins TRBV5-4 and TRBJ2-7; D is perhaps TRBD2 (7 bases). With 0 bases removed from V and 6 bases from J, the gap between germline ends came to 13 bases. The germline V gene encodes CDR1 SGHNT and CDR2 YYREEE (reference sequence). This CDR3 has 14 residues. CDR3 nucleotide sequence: TGTGCCAGCAGCTTGGGCGTCGGGGGGCCCGAGCAGTACTTC. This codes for CASSLGVGGPEQYF.

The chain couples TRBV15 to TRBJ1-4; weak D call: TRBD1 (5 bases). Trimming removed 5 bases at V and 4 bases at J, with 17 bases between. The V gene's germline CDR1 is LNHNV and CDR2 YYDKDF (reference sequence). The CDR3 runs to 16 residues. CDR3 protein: CATSPRWGRNNEKLFF. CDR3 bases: TGTGCCACCAGCCCCAGATGGGGCCGAAATAATGAAAAACTGTTTTTT.